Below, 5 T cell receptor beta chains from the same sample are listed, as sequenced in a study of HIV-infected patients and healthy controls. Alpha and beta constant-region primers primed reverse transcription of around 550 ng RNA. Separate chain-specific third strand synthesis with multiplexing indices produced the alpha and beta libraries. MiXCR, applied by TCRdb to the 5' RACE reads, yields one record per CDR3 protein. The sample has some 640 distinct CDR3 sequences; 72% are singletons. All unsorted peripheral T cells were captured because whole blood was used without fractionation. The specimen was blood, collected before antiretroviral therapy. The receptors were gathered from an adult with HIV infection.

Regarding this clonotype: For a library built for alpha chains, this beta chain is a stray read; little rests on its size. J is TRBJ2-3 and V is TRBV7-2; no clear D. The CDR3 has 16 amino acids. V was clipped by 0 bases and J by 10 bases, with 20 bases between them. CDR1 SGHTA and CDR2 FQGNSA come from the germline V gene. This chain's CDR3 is CASSLAVQLTESAQYF. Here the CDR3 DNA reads TGTGCCAGCAGCTTAGCCGTACAACTAACGGAAAGTGCGCAGTATTTT.

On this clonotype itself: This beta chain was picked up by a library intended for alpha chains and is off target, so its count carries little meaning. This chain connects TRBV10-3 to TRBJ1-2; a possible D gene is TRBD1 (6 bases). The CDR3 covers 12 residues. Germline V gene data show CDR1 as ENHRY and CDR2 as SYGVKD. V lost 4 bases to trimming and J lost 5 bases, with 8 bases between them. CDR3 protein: CAISGTVYGYTF. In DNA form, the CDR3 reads TGTGCCATCAGTGGGACAGTATATGGCTACACCTTC.

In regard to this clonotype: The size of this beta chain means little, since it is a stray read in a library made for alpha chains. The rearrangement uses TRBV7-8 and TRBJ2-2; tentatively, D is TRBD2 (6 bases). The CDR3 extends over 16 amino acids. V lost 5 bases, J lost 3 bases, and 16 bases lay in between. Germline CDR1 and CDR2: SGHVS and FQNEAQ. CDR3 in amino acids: CASSPLTGEDTGELFF. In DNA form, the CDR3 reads TGTGCCAGCAGCCCACTTACGGGAGAAGACACCGGGGAGCTGTTTTTT.

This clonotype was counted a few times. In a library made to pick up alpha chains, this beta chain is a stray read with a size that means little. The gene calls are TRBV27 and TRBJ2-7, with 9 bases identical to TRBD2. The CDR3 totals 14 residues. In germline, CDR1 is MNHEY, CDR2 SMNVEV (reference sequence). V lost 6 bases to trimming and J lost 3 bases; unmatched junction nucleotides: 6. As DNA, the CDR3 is TGTGCCAGCAGGGGGGCTAGCGGGATCTACGAGCAGTACTTC. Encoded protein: CASRGASGIYEQYF.

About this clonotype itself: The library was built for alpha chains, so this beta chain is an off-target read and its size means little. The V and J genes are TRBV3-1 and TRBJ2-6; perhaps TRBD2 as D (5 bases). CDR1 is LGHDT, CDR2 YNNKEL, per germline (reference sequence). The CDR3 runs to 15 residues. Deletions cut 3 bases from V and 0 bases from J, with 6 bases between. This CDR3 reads CASSQGASGANVLTF. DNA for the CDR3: TGTGCCAGCAGCCAGGGAGCCTCTGGGGCCAACGTCCTGACTTTC.